These 30 T cell receptor beta chains originate from one sample sequenced in a study of Ad26.COV2.S vaccination and SARS-CoV-2 variants. Clones were sequenced by immunoSEQ multiplex PCR, and TCRdb holds only the in-frame ones, with some missing. The repertoire has 330,000 or so clones, 90% of them found once; the top ten carry 5.5%. Treatment noted: 15 to 20 received Ad26.COV2.S at low or high dose, single or two shots; about 5 received placebo; per-sample allocation not given. After the first vaccine or placebo injection, samples were drawn on day 63. Sequences were derived from peripheral blood, sampled in a trial of Ad26.COV2.S vaccine versus placebo. These receptors were taken from a person between 18 and 65 years old who received the Ad26.COV2.S COVID-19 vaccine or a placebo.

The chain has TRBV6-4 and TRBJ1-1, with D hard to call. The CDR3 spans 17 residues. CDR1 MRHNA and CDR2 SNTAGT come from the germline V gene. V gave up 6 bases and J gave up 4 bases, with 24 bases separating them. CDR3 DNA sequence: TGTGCCAGCAGGGTCGGCAGCCTACCACTTTCGGGCACTGAAGCTTTCTTT. Its translation: CASRVGSLPLSGTEAFF.

The chain employs TRBV5-6 and TRBJ2-1; D not resolved. Germline V gene lookup returns CDR1 SGHDT and CDR2 YYEEEE. The V end was cut by 7 bases, the J end by 4 bases, with 6 bases between. This CDR3 comprises 11 residues. The CDR3 bases are TGTGCCAGCGCCAGTTACAATGAGCAGTTCTTC. This sequence encodes CASASYNEQFF.

The J gene is TRBJ2-2, the V gene TRBV6-5, with unresolved D. V lost 4 bases and J 0 bases, leaving 9 bases between the germline ends. The CDR3 sequence is 15 residues long. The germline gives CDR1 MNHEY, CDR2 SVGAGI. For the CDR3, the DNA is TGTGCCAGCAGTTCATTCTTCTCGAACACCGGGGAGCTGTTTTTT. Translating gives CASSSFFSNTGELFF.

The chain carries TRBV12-3 or TRBV12-4 and TRBJ1-3; D is unclear. Trimming took 5 bases from V and 0 from J, leaving 2 bases between them. This CDR3 has 12 amino acids. The CDR3 loop reads CASSGSGNTIYF. The CDR3 nucleotides are TGTGCCAGCAGTGGCTCTGGAAACACCATATATTTT.

This clone showed up just once. The chain couples TRBV6-4 to TRBJ1-6; 9 positions agree with TRBD1. The germline gives CDR1 MRHNA, CDR2 SNTAGT. This CDR3 contains 15 residues. With V trimmed by 6 bases and J by 7 bases, 7 bases remained unmatched. In DNA, the CDR3 is TGTGCCAGCAGCACCACCGGGACAGGGAATTCACCCCTCCACTTT. Residues: CASSTTGTGNSPLHF.

This chain connects TRBV28 to TRBJ1-1; D call uncertain. The V gene's germline CDR1 is MDHEN and CDR2 SYDVKM. CDR3 size: 14 residues. Trimming took off 11 bases at V and 1 base at J, with 17 bases between the two ends. The CDR3: CASGSGFANTEAFF. The CDR3 bases are TGTGCCTCGGGTTCGGGATTTGCGAACACTGAAGCTTTCTTT.

The J gene is TRBJ2-3, the V gene TRBV27; 11 bases agree with TRBD2. The junction had 3 bases not matched to a gene; V was cut back by 1 base and J by 6 bases. Germline V gives CDR1 MNHEY, CDR2 SMNVEV (reference sequence). This CDR3 region has 15 residues. In DNA, the CDR3 is TGTGCCAGCAGTTTATTAGCGGGGGGGCAGGATACGCAGTATTTT. This translates into CASSLLAGGQDTQYF.

V is TRBV27 and J is TRBJ1-1; no definite D call. V shed 7 bases and J shed 4 bases, with 10 bases lying between them. Germline values: CDR1 MNHEY, CDR2 SMNVEV (reference sequence). The CDR3 sequence is 12 residues long. CDR3 region: CASIKGSTEAFF. The CDR3 DNA is TGTGCCAGCATTAAAGGAAGCACTGAAGCTTTCTTT.

CDR3 nucleotide sequence: TGTGCCAGCAGGCCGGGACAGGGGGCATACACTGAAGCTTTCTTT. Its translation is CASRPGQGAYTEAFF. V and J are TRBV6-5 and TRBJ1-1; 12 nucleotides match TRBD1. Germline CDR1 and CDR2: MNHEY and SVGAGI. This CDR3 has 15 residues. V shed 6 bases, J shed 3 bases, and the junction held 5 bases outside the gene matches.

A single count supports this clone. The gene calls are TRBV3-1 (or the pseudogene TRBV3-2) and TRBJ1-2; TRBD1 is a possible D gene (6 bases). There are 15 residues in the CDR3. The germline CDR1 and CDR2 sequences are LGHDT and YNNKEL (reference sequence). Deletions cut 4 bases from V and 8 bases from J, with 20 bases between. CDR3 region: CASSPTGLFSYGYTF. In nucleotides, the CDR3 is TGTGCCAGCAGCCCGACAGGTCTCTTTTCCTACGGCTACACCTTC.

In this sample, this clone turned up once. The rearrangement links TRBV29-1 to TRBJ2-3; D may correspond to TRBD1 or TRBD2 (5 bases each). The CDR3 is 13 residues long. From germline, CDR1 is SQVTM and CDR2 ANQGSEA. The germline V and J ends were trimmed by 4 bases and 2 bases, with 10 bases remaining between them. Here the CDR3 reads CSVVGTITDTQYF. The DNA for the CDR3 is TGCAGCGTTGTGGGGACCATCACAGATACGCAGTATTTT.

The chain is built from TRBV14 and TRBJ2-2; D is unclear. The CDR3 extends over 15 amino acids. Trimming took 0 bases from V and 5 from J, leaving 10 bases between them. CDR1 and CDR2 from the germline V gene are SGHDN and FVKESK. DNA of the CDR3: TGTGCCAGCAGCCAAGATCCGCTCCTAACCGGGGAGCTGTTTTTT. As protein: CASSQDPLLTGELFF.

The V call is TRBV2, the J call TRBJ2-5; a weak D match, TRBD2 (6 bases). The germline CDR1 and CDR2 sequences are SNHLY and FYNNEI. Trimming took off 1 base at V and 3 bases at J, with 12 bases between the two ends. The CDR3 is made up of 15 amino acids. For the CDR3, the DNA is TGTGCCAGCAGTGAAGGCGGGATGGTTGAAGAGACCCAGTACTTC. This sequence encodes CASSEGGMVEETQYF.

The chain couples TRBV10-3 to TRBJ2-3, with D perhaps TRBD2 (6 bases). Germline V gene sequence: CDR1 ENHRY, CDR2 SYGVKD. The germline V and J ends were trimmed by 0 bases and 8 bases, with 6 bases remaining between them. The CDR3 has 12 amino acids. The CDR3: CAISESEGTQYF. For the CDR3, the DNA is TGTGCCATCAGTGAGTCGGAGGGTACGCAGTATTTT.

The rearrangement links TRBV6-5 to TRBJ1-1; D call uncertain. V lost 6 bases and J lost 4, with 9 bases in between. Looked up from germline, CDR1 is MNHEY and CDR2 is SVGAGI. There are 12 residues in the CDR3. The CDR3 region has the DNA TGTGCCAGCAGCGCGGTAGGCACTGAAGCTTTCTTT. Protein product: CASSAVGTEAFF.

The chain combines TRBV6-1 with TRBJ1-2; D unresolved. This CDR3 spans 14 amino acids. Trimming left V 1 base short and J 8 bases short, with 14 bases between. Germline CDR1 reads MNHNS; CDR2 reads SASEGT. The CDR3 DNA follows: TGTGCCAGCAGTGAAGAAGGAGGAAAGGGCGGCTACACCTTC. This sequence encodes CASSEEGGKGGYTF.

The chain links TRBV6-2 or TRBV6-3 to TRBJ2-2; D perhaps matches TRBD1 (5 bases). Trimming stripped 3 bases from V and 4 bases from J, with 12 bases between. The CDR3 spans 15 residues. Germline loops: CDR1 MNHEY, CDR2 SVGEGT. In DNA, the CDR3 is TGTGCCAGCAGTTATTCAGGGATGGGCACCGGGGAGCTGTTTTTT. The encoded protein is CASSYSGMGTGELFF.

This clone appeared once. V gene TRBV19 combines with J gene TRBJ2-5, with 8 bases lining up with TRBD1. The CDR3 spans 14 residues. Germline CDR1 is LNHDA and CDR2 is SQIVND (reference sequence). V trimming: 10 bases; J trimming: 5 bases; junction bases outside the gene matches: 12. In DNA form, the CDR3 reads TGTGCCACCAGTCTCCAGGGGGCTTGGGAGACCCAGTACTTC. As protein: CATSLQGAWETQYF.

This clone has more than one count but fewer than ten. The chain combines TRBV11-1 with TRBJ2-1; TRBD1 is a possible D gene (6 bases). The germline V gene has CDR1 SGHAT and CDR2 FQDESV (reference sequence). Trimming cost V 5 bases and J 1 base, with 15 bases left between them. This CDR3 is 16 amino acids long. The CDR3 here is CASSQTGISSYNEQFF. CDR3 bases: TGTGCCAGCAGCCAAACAGGGATATCATCCTACAATGAGCAGTTCTTC.

The rearrangement links TRBV9 to TRBJ2-1; TRBD2 matches at 14 bases. The germline CDR1 and CDR2 sequences are SGDLS and YYNGEE. The CDR3 is made up of 16 amino acids. J lost 7 bases, V lost 2 bases, and 5 bases had no gene match. CDR3 in amino acids: CASSVAGTSGGNEQFF. The CDR3 bases are TGTGCCAGCAGCGTCGCCGGGACTAGCGGGGGTAATGAGCAGTTCTTC.

The rearrangement joins TRBV2 to TRBJ2-7; 7 nucleotides agree with TRBD1. V gave up 6 bases and J gave up 3 bases; unmatched junction bases: 11. Germline V CDR1 and CDR2: SNHLY, FYNNEI. The CDR3 has 15 residues. CDR3 DNA sequence: TGTGCCAGCAGCCCTACGGGACAGATCCGCTACGAGCAGTACGTC. As protein: CASSPTGQIRYEQYV.

The V gene is TRBV9, the J gene TRBJ1-5; no definite D call. Germline CDR1 reads SGDLS; CDR2 reads YYNGEE. V gave up 1 base and J gave up 1 base, with 9 bases separating them. CDR3 length: 15 residues. The CDR3 region is CASSVTSGSNQPQHF. CDR3 bases: TGTGCCAGCAGCGTAACCTCGGGGAGCAATCAGCCCCAGCATTTT.

The V gene is TRBV6-5, the J gene TRBJ2-2; TRBD1 matches 8 bases. This CDR3 is 14 amino acids long. V was clipped by 5 bases and J by 6 bases; unmatched bases: 5. Germline values: CDR1 MNHEY, CDR2 SVGAGI. The CDR3 nucleotides read TGTGCCAGCAGTCCAAGACAGGGGCCCGGGGAGCTGTTTTTT. It specifies CASSPRQGPGELFF.

The chain carries TRBV4-2 and TRBJ1-4, with a weak D call TRBD1 (5 bases). This CDR3 is 15 amino acids long. Looked up from germline, CDR1 is LGHNA and CDR2 is YNFKEQ. V was cut by 3 bases and J by 7 bases, with 15 bases left in between. Here the CDR3 DNA reads TGTGCCAGCAGCCAGGGGGAACCCCCTCTTGAAAAACTGTTTTTT. It specifies CASSQGEPPLEKLFF.

This rearrangement joins TRBV4-2 to TRBJ2-1; D not resolved. Per germline, CDR1 LGHNA and CDR2 YNFKEQ. The CDR3 has 13 residues. The V end lost 0 bases, the J end lost 10 bases, and 10 bases lay between the germline ends. CDR3: CASSQDHGIEQFF. The CDR3, as DNA: TGTGCCAGCAGCCAAGATCACGGAATAGAGCAGTTCTTC.

The chain recombines TRBV10-3 with TRBJ1-6, with a possible D match to TRBD1 (5 bases). Germline assignment: CDR1 ENHRY and CDR2 SYGVKD. Deletions cut 3 bases from V and 6 bases from J, with 18 bases between. The CDR3 is 17 residues long. CDR3 sequence: CAISERIYQGGNSPLHF. CDR3 in DNA: TGTGCCATCAGTGAAAGAATTTACCAGGGAGGTAATTCACCCCTCCACTTT.

The chain has TRBV11-3 and TRBJ2-3, with 7 bases identical to TRBD1. Trimming at V came to 3 bases and at J to 0 bases, leaving 12 bases not matched to a gene. The CDR3 has 18 amino acids. Germline V gene data show CDR1 as SGHNT and CDR2 as YENEEA. The CDR3 spells CASSLGQIGSYSTDTQYF. Written as DNA, the CDR3 is TGTGCCAGCAGCTTGGGACAGATCGGATCGTATAGCACAGATACGCAGTATTTT. Complete variable domain (other parts from reference TRBV11-3 and TRBJ2-3): EAGVVQSPRYKIIEKKQPVAFWCNPISGHNTLYWYLQNLGQGPELLIRYENEEAVDDSQLPKDRFSAERLKGVDSTLKIQPAELGDSAVYLCASSLGQIGSYSTDTQYFGPGTRLTVL.

The chain employs TRBV7-2 and TRBJ1-1, with TRBD1 as a possible D gene (5 bases). From germline, CDR1 is SGHTA and CDR2 FQGNSA. Trimming took 3 bases from V and 6 from J, leaving 11 bases between them. This CDR3 comprises 13 residues. The CDR3 DNA sequence: TGTGCCAGCAGCTTTGGGGGATGGGCTGAAGCTTTCTTT. This encodes CASSFGGWAEAFF.

The gene calls are TRBV9 and TRBJ2-1; D might be TRBD2 (6 bases). V lost 3 bases, J lost 0 bases, and 10 bases lay in between. CDR3 length: 15 amino acids. Germline V gene lookup returns CDR1 SGDLS and CDR2 YYNGEE. In nucleotides, the CDR3 is TGTGCCAGCAGCGCCGGGACTGACTCCTACAATGAGCAGTTCTTC. This encodes CASSAGTDSYNEQFF.

This chain links TRBV13 with TRBJ1-4; perhaps TRBD1 as D (5 bases). V was pared by 0 bases and J by 7 bases, with 15 bases between. The CDR3 has 16 residues. Looked up from germline, CDR1 is PRHDT and CDR2 is FYEKMQ (reference sequence). Here the CDR3 reads CASSLGRGAGGEKLFF. CDR3 nucleotides: TGTGCCAGCAGCTTAGGCCGTGGGGCCGGAGGTGAAAAACTGTTTTTT.